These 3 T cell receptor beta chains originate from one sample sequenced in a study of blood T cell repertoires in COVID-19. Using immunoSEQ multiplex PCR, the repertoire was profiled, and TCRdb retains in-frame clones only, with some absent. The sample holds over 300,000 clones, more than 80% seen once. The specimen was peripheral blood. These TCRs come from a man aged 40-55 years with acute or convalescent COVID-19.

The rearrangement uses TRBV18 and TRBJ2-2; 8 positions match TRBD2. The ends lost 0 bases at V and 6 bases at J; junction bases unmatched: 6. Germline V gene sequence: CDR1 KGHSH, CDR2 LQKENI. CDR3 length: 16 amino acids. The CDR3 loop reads CASSPPERELAGELFF. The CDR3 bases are TGTGCCAGCTCACCACCGGAGCGGGAGTTGGCCGGGGAGCTGTTTTTT.

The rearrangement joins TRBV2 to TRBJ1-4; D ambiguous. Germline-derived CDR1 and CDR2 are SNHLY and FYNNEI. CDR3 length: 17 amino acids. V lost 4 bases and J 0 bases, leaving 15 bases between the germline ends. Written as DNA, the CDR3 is TGTGCCAGCAGTGTCTCGGGTCGGGGAGCAACTAATGAAAAACTGTTTTTT. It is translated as CASSVSGRGATNEKLFF.

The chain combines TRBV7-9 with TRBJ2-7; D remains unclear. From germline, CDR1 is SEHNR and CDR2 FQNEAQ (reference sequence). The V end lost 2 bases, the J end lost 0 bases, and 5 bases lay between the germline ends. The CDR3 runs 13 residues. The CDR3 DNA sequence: TGTGCCAGCAGCTTACTCCGCTCCTACGAGCAGTACTTC. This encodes CASSLLRSYEQYF.